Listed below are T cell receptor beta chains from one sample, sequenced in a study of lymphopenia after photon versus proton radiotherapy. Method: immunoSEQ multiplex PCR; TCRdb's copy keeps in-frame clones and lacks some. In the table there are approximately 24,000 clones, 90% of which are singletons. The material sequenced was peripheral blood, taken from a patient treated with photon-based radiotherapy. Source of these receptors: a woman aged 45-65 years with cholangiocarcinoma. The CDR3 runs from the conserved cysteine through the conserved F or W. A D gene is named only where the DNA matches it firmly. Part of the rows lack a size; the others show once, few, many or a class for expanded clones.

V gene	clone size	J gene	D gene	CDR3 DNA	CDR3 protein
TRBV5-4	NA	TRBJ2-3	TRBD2	TGTGCCAGCAGCTTGCCTAGCGGGGGGCTTTTCACAGATACGCAGTATTTT	CASSLPSGGLFTDTQYF
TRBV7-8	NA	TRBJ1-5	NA	TGTGCCAGCAGCTTCGCAGGGCTCATGCAGCCCCAGCATTTT	CASSFAGLMQPQHF
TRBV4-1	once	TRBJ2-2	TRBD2	TGCGCCAGCAGCCAAGTATTTAGCGGGATCGCCGGGGAGCTGTTTTTT	CASSQVFSGIAGELFF
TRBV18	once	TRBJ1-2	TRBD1	TGTGCCAGCTCAACCGGGACAGACTATGGCTACACCTTC	CASSTGTDYGYTF
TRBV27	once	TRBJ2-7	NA	TGTGCCAGCAGTTTTGGGGGTGGAGGATACGAGCAGTACTTC	CASSFGGGGYEQYF
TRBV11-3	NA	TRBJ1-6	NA	TGTGCCAGCAGCACAACAGCTAATTCACCCCTCCACTTT	CASSTTANSPLHF
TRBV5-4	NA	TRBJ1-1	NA	TGTGCCAGCACTCGAAACCTGAACACTGAAGCTTTCTTT	CASTRNLNTEAFF
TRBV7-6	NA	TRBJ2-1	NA	TGTGCCAGCAGCAGATTGGGGGAGAATGAGCAGTTCTTC	CASSRLGENEQFF
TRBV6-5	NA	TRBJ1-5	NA	TGTGCCAGCAGCCCTGCGAGGGTCGGGGATCAGCCCCAGCATTTT	CASSPARVGDQPQHF
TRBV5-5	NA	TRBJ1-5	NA	TGTGCCAGCAGCTCCGTCTTTTTTGGCAATCAGCCCCAGCATTTT	CASSSVFFGNQPQHF
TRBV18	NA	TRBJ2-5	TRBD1	TGTGCCAGCTCGACAGGGATGTCAGAGACCCAGTACTTC	CASSTGMSETQYF
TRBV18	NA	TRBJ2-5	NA	TGTGCCAGCTCACCACCGGCCACGGAGCTGGAGACCCAGTACTTC	CASSPPATELETQYF
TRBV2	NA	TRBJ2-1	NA	TGTGCCAGCAGTGCCGTGACGGTAAACAATGAGCAGTTCTTC	CASSAVTVNNEQFF
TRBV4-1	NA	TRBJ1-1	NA	TGCGCCAGCAGCCAAGATCAGTACCCCAACACTGAAGCTTTCTTT	CASSQDQYPNTEAFF
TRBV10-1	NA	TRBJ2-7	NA	TGCGCCAGCAGTGGAGGTGGCCGGGACCTTCAGTACTTC	CASSGGGRDLQYF
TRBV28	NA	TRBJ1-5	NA	TGTGCCAGCAGTAGGGTAAATAGCAATCAGCCCCAGCATTTT	CASSRVNSNQPQHF
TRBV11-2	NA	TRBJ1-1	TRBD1	TGTGCCAGCAGCTTTTTACCCGACAGGGATGAAGCTTTCTTT	CASSFLPDRDEAFF